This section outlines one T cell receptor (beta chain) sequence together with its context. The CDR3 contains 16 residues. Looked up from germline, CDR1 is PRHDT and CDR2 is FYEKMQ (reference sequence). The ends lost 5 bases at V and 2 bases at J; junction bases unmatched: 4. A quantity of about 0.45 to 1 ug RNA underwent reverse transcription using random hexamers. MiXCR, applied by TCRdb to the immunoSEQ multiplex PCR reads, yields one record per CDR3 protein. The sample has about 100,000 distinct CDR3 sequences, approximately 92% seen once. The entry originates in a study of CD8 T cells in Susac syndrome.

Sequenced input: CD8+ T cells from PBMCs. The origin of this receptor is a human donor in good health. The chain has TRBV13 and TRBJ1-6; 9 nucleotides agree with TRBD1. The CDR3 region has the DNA TGTGCCAGCAGCCTACAGGGGGCCGCCTATAATTCACCCCTCCACTTT. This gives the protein CASSLQGAAYNSPLHF.